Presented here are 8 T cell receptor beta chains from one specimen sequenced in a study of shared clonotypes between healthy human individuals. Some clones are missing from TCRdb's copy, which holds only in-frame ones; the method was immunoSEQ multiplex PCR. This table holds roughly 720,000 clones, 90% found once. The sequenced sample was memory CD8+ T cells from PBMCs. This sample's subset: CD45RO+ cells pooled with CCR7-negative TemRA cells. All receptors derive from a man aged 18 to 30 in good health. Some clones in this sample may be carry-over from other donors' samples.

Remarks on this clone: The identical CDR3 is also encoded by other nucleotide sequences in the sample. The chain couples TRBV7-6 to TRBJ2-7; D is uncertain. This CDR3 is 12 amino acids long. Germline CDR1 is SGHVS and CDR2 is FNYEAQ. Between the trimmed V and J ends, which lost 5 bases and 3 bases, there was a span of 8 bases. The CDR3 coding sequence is TGTGCCAGCAGCCCCGACGGCTACGAGCAGTACTTC. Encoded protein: CASSPDGYEQYF.

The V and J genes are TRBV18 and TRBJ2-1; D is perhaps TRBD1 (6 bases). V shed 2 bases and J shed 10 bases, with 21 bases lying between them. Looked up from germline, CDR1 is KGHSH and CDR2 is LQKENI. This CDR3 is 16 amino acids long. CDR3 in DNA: TGTGCCAGCTCACCATTCAAGACAGGTGTGGGAGTAGAGCAGTTCTTC. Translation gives CASSPFKTGVGVEQFF.

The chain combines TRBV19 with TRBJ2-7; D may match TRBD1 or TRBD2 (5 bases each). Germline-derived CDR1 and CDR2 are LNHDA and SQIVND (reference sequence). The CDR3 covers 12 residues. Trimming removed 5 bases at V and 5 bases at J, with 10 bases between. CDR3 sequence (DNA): TGTGCCAGTAGTCATGGGACGGACGAGCAGTACTTC. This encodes CASSHGTDEQYF.

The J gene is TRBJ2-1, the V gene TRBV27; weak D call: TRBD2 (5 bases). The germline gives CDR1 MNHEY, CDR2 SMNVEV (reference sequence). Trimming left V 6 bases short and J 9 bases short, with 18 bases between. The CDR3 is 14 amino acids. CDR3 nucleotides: TGTGCCAGCAGCGCGGACTTCACCCCATCTGAGCAGTTCTTC. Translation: CASSADFTPSEQFF.

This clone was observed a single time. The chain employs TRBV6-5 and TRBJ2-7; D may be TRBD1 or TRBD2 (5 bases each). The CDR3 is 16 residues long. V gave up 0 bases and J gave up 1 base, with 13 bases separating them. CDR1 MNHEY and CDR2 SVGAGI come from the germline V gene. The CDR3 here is CASSYSMGLASYEQYF. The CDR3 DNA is TGTGCCAGCAGTTACTCGATGGGGCTAGCATCCTACGAGCAGTACTTC.

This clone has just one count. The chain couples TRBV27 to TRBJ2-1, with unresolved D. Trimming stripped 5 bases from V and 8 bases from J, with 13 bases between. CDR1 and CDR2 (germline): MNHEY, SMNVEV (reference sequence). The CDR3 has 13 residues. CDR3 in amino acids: CASSTTWIYEQFF. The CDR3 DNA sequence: TGTGCCAGCAGTACAACATGGATATATGAGCAGTTCTTC.

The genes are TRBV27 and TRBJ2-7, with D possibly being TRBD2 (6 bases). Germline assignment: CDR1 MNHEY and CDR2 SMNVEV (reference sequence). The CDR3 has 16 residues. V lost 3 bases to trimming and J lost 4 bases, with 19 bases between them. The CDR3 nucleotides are TGTGCCAGCAGTTTGCGGGAAGCGACCAACCATTACGAGCAGTACTTC. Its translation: CASSLREATNHYEQYF.

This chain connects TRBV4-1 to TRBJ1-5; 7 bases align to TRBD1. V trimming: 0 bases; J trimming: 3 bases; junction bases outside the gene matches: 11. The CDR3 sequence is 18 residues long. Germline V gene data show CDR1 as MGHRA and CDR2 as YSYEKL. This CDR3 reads CASSQEAGGQKNNQPQHF. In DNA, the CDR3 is TGCGCCAGCAGCCAAGAAGCGGGGGGACAGAAAAACAATCAGCCCCAGCATTTT.